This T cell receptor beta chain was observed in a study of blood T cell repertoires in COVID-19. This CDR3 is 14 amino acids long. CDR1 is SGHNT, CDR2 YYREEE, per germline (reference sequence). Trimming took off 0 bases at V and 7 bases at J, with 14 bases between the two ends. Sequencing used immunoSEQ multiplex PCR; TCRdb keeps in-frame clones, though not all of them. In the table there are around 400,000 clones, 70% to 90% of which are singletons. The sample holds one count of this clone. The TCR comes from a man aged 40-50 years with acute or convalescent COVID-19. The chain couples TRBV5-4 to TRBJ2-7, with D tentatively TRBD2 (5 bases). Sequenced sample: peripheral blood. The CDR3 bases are TGTGCCAGCAGCTTGGGGTCGGGGATCGGGGAGCAGTACTTC. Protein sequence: CASSLGSGIGEQYF.